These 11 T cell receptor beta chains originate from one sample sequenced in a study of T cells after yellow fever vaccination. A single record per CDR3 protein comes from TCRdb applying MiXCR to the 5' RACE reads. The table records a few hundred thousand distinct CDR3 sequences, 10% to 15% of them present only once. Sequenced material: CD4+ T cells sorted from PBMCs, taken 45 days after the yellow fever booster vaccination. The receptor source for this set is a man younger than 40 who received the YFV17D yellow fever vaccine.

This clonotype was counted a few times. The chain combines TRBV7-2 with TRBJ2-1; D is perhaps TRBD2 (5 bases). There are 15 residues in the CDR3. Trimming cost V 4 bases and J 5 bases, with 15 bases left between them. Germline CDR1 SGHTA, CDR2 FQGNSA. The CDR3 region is CASSSARTGHNEQFF. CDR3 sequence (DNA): TGTGCCAGCAGCTCAGCACGGACTGGCCACAATGAGCAGTTCTTC.

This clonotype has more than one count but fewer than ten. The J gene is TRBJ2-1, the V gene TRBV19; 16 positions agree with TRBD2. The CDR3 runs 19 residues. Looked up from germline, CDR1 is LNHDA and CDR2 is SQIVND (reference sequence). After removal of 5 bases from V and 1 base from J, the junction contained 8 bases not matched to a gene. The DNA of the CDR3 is TGTGCCAGTAGTCTGGGACTAGCGGGAGGGCCACCGTCCTACAATGAGCAGTTCTTC. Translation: CASSLGLAGGPPSYNEQFF.

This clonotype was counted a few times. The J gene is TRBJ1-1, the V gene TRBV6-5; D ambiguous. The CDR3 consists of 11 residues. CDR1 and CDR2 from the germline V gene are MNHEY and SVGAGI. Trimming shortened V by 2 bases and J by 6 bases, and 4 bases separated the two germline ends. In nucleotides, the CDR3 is TGTGCCAGCAGTTACAAGGCTGAAGCTTTCTTT. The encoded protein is CASSYKAEAFF.

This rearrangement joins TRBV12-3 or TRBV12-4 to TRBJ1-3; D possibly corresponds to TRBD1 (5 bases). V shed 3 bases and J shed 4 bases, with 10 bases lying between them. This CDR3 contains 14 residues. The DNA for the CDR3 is TGTGCCAGCAGTTTCATCAGGGCGGGAAACACCATATATTTT. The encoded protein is CASSFIRAGNTIYF.

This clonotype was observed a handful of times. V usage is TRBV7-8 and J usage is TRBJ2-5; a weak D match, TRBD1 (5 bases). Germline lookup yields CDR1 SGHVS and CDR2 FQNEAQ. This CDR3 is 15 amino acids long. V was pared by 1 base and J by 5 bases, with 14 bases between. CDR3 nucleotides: TGTGCCAGCAGCTTAGTTGGGGCGTTGTGGGAGACCCAGTACTTC. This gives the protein CASSLVGALWETQYF. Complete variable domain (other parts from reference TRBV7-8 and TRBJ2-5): GAGVSQSPRYKVAKRGQDVALRCDPISGHVSLFWYQQALGQGPEFLTYFQNEAQLDKSGLPSDRFFAERPEGSVSTLKIQRTQQEDSAVYLCASSLVGALWETQYFGPGTRLLVL.

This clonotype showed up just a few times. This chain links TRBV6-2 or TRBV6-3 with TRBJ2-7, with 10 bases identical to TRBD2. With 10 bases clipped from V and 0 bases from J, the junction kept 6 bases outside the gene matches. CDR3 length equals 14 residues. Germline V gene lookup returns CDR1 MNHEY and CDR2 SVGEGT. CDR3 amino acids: CAIERTSGSYEQYF. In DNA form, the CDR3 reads TGTGCCATAGAAAGGACTAGCGGCTCCTACGAGCAGTACTTC.

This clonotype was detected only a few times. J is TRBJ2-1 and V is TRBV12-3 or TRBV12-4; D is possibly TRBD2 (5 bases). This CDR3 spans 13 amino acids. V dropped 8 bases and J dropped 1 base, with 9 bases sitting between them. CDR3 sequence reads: CASVSGSYNEQFF. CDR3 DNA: TGTGCCAGCGTCAGCGGTTCCTACAATGAGCAGTTCTTC.

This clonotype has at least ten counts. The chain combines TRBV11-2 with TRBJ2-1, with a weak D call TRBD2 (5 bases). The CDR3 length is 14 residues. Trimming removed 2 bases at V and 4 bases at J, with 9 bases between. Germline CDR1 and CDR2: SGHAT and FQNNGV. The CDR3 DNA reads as TGTGCCAGCAGCTTAAGCGGAGAGTACAATGAGCAGTTCTTC. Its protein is CASSLSGEYNEQFF. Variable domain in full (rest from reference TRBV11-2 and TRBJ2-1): EAGVAQSPRYKIIEKRQSVAFWCNPISGHATLYWYQQILGQGPKLLIQFQNNGVVDDSQLPKDRFSAERLKGVDSTLKIQPAKLEDSAVYLCASSLSGEYNEQFFGPGTRLTVL.

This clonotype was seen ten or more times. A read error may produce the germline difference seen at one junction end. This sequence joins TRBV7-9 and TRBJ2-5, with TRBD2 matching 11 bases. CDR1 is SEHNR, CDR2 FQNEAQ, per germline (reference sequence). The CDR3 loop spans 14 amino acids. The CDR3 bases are TGTGCCAGCAGTTTAGGACTAGCGGGAGAGACCCAGTACTTC. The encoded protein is CASSLGLAGETQYF.

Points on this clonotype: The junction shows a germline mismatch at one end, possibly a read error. The CDR3 protein is CSVLPGTSNGELCF. For the CDR3, the DNA is TGCAGCGTCCTTCCCGGGACTAGCAACGGGGAGCTGTGTTTT. The J gene is TRBJ2-2, the V gene TRBV29-1; 9 bases line up with TRBD2. Germline V gene sequence: CDR1 SQVTM, CDR2 ANQGSEA. The CDR3 consists of 14 residues.

DNA for the CDR3: TGTGCCAGCTCACCTACGGACCCGCCGAACATTCAGTACTTC. It encodes CASSPTDPPNIQYF. The V gene is TRBV18, the J gene TRBJ2-4; no definite D call. In germline, CDR1 is KGHSH, CDR2 LQKENI. V lost 3 bases to trimming and J lost 7 bases, with 13 bases between them. The CDR3 is 14 residues long.